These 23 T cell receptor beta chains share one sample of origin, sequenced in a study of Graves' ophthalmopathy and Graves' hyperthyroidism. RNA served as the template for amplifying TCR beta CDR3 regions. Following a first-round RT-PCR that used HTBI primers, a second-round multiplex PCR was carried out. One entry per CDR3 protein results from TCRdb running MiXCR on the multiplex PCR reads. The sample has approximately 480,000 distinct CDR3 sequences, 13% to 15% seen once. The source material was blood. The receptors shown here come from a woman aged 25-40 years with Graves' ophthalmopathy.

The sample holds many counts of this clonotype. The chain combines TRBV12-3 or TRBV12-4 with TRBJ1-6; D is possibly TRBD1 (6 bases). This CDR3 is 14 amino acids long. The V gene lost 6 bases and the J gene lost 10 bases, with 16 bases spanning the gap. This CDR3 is CASRRTEGGSPLHF. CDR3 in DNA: TGTGCCAGCAGACGGACAGAAGGCGGCTCACCCCTCCACTTT.

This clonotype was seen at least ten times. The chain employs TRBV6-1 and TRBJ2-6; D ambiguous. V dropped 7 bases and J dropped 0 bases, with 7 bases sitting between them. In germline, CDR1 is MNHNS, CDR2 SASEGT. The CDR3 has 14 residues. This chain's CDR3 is CASTRPSGANVLTF. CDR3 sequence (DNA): TGTGCCAGCACCAGGCCCTCTGGGGCCAACGTCCTGACTTTC.

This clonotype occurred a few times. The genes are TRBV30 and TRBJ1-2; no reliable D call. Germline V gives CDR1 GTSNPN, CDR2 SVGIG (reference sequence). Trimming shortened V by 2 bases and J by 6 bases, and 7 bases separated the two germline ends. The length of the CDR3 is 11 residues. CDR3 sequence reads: CAWSSGNGYTF. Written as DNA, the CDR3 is TGTGCCTGGAGTTCGGGGAATGGCTACACCTTC.

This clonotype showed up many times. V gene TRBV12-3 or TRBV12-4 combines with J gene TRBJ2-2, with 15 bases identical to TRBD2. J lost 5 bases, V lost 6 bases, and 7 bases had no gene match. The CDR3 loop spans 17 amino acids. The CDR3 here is CASSAPGLAGGTGELFF. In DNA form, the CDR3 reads TGTGCCAGCAGCGCACCAGGACTAGCGGGGGGGACCGGGGAGCTGTTTTTT.

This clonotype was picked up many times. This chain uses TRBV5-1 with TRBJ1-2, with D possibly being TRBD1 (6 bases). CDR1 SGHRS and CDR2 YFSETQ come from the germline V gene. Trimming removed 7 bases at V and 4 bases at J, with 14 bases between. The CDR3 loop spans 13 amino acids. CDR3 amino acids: CASSLTGIYGYTF. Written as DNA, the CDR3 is TGCGCCAGCTCCCTTACAGGGATCTATGGCTACACCTTC.

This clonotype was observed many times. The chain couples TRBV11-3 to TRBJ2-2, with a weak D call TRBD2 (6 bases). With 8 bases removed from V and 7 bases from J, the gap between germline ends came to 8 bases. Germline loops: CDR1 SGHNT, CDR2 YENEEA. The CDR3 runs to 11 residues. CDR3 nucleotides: TGTGCCAGCGGGGGGAACGGGGAGCTGTTTTTT. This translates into CASGGNGELFF.

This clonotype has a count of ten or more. CDR3 sequence: CASGQAANYGYTF. The DNA for the CDR3 is TGTGCTAGTGGACAGGCAGCTAACTATGGCTACACCTTC. The gene calls are TRBV12-5 and TRBJ1-2, with a tentative D call TRBD1 (5 bases). The V gene lost 6 bases and the J gene lost 0 bases, with 8 bases spanning the gap. Looked up from germline, CDR1 is LGHNT and CDR2 is FRNRAP. This CDR3 comprises 13 residues.

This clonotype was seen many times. The CDR3 sequence: CAWSPGQGFGQPQHF. The DNA of the CDR3 is TGTGCCTGGTCCCCGGGACAGGGATTTGGTCAGCCCCAGCATTTT. The V and J genes are TRBV30 and TRBJ1-5; 9 nucleotides match TRBD1. The CDR3 covers 15 residues. J lost 6 bases, V lost 5 bases, and 11 bases had no gene match. Per germline, CDR1 GTSNPN and CDR2 SVGIG (reference sequence).

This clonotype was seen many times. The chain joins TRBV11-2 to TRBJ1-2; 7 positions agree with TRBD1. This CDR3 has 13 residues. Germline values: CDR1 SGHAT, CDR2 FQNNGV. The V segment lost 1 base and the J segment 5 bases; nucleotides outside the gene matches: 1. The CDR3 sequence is CASSLVTGYGYTF. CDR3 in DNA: TGTGCCAGCAGCTTAGTGACAGGGTATGGCTACACCTTC.

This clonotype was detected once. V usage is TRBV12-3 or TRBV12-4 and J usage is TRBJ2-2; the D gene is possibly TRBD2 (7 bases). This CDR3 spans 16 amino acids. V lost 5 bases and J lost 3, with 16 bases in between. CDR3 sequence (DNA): TGTGCCAGCAGTGTCGGCGGGGGCCGGTACACCGGGGAGCTGTTTTTT. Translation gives CASSVGGGRYTGELFF.

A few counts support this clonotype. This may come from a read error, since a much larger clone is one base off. The DNA for the CDR3 is TGTGCCAGCTTTGGTAACACTGAAGCTTTCTTT. Residues: CASFGNTEAFF. This chain links TRBV25-1 with TRBJ1-1, with D uncertain. This CDR3 has 11 amino acids. V was pared by 8 bases and J by 2 bases, with 6 bases between. Germline CDR1 MGHDK, CDR2 SYGVNS.

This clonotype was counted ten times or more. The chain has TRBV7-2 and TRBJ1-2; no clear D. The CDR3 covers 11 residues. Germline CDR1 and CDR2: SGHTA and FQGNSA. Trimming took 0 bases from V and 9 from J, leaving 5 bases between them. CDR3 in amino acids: CASSLARSYTF. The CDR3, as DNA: TGTGCCAGCAGCTTAGCCCGGAGCTACACCTTC.

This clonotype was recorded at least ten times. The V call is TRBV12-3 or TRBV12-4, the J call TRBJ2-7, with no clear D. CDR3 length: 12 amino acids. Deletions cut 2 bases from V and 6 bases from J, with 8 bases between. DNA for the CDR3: TGTGCCAGCAGTTTACGCGAGCTCGAGCAGTACTTC. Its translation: CASSLRELEQYF.

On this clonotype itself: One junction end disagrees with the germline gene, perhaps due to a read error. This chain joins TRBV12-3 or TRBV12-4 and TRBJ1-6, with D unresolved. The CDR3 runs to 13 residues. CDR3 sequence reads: CASNLSFNSPLHF. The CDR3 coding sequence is TGTGCCAGCAATTTAAGCTTCAATTCACCCCTCCACTTT.

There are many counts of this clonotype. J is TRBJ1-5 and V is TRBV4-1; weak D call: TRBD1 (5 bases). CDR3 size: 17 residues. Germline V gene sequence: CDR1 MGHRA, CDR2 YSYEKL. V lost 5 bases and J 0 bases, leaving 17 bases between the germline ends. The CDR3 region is CASSAVWGGSSNQPQHF. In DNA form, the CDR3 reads TGCGCCAGCAGCGCAGTCTGGGGGGGAAGTAGCAATCAGCCCCAGCATTTT.

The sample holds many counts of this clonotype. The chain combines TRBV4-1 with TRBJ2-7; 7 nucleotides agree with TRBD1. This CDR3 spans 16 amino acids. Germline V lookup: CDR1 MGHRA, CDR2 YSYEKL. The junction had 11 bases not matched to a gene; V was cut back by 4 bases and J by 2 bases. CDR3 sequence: CASSREEGTDTYEQYF. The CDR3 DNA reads TGCGCCAGCAGCCGAGAAGAAGGGACAGACACCTACGAGCAGTACTTC.

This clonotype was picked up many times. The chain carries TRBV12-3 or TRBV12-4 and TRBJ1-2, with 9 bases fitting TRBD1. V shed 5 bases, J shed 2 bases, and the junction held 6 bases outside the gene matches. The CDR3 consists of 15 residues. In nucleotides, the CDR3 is TGTGCCAGCAGTGCTCGGACAGGGGCGAACTATGGCTACACCTTC. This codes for CASSARTGANYGYTF.

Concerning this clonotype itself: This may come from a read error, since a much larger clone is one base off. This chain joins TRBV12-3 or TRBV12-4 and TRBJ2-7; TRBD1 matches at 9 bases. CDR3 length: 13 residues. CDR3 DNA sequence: TGTGTCAGCAGTCCTGGGACAGGGTTCGAGCAGTACTTC. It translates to CVSSPGTGFEQYF.

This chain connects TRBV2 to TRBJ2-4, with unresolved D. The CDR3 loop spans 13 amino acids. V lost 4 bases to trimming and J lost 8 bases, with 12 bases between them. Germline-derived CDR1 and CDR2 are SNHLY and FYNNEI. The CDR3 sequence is CASSVAGKDIQYF. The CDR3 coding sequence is TGTGCCAGCAGTGTGGCCGGAAAAGACATTCAGTACTTC. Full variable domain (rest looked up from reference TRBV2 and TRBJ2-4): EPEVTQTPSHQVTQMGQEVILRCVPISNHLYFYWYRQILGQKVEFLVSFYNNEISEKSEIFDDQFSVERPDGSNFTLKIRSTKLEDSAMYFCASSVAGKDIQYFGAGTRLSVL.

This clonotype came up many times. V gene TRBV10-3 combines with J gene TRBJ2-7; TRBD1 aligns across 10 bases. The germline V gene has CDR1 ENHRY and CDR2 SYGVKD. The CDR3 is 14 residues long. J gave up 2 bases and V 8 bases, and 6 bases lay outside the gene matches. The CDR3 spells CAISPGQGTYEQYF. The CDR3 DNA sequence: TGTGCCATCTCACCGGGACAGGGGACCTACGAGCAGTACTTC.

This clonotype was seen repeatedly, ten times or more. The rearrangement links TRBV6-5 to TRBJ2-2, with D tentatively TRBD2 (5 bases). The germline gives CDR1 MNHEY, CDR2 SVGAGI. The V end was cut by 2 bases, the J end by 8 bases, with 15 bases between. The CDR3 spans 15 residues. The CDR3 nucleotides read TGTGCCAGCAGTTACGGTGGGATGCTAGCAGGGGAGCTGTTTTTT. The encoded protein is CASSYGGMLAGELFF.

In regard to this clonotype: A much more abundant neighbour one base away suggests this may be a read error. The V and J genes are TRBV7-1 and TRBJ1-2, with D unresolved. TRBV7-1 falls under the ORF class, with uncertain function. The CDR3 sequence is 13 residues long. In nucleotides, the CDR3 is TGTGGCAGCAGCTCACGCGCCTCTGGGGGCTACACCTTC. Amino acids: CGSSSRASGGYTF.

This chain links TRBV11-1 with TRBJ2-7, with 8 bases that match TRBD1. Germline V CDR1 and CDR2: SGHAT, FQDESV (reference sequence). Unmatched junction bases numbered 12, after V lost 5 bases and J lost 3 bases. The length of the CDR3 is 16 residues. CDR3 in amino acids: CASSDAQLGQVYEQYF. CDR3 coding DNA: TGTGCCAGCAGCGACGCACAGTTGGGACAGGTCTACGAGCAGTACTTC.